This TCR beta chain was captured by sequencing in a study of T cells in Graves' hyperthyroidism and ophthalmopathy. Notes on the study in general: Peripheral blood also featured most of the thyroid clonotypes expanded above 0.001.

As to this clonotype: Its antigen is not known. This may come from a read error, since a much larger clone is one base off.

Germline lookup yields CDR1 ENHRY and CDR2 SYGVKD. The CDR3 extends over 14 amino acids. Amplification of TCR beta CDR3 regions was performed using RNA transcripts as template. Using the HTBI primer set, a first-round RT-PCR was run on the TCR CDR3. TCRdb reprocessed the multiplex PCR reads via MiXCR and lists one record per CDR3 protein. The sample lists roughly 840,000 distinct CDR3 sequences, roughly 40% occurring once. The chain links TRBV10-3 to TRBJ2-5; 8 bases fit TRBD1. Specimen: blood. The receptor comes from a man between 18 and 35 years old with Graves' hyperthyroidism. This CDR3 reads CAISGQGAQGTQYF. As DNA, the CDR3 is TGTGCCATCAGCGGCCAGGGGGCCCAAGGGACCCAGTACTTC.